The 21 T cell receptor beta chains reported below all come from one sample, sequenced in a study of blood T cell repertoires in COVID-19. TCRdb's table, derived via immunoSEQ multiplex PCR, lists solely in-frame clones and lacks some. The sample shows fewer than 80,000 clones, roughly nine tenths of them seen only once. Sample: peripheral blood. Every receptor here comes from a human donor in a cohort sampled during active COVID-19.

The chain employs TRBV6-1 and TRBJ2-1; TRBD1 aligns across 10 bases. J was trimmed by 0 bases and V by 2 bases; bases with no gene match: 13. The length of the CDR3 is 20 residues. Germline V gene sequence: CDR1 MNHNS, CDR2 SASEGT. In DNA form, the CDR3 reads TGTGCCAGCAGTGAAAGGGGGGGACAGGGGACTTACAGCTCCTACAATGAGCAGTTCTTC. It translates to CASSERGGQGTYSSYNEQFF.

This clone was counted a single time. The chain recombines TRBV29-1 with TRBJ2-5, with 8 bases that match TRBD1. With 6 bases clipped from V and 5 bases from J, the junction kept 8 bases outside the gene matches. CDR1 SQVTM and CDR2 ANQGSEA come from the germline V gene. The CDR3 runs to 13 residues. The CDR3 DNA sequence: TGCAGCGTAGAACGACAGGGGCATGAGACCCAGTACTTC. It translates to CSVERQGHETQYF.

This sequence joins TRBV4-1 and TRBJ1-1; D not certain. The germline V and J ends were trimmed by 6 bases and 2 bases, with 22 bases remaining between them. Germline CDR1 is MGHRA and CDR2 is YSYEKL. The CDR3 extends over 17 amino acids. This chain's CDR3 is CASRFITTGRKNTEAFF. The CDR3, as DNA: TGCGCCAGCAGGTTCATTACCACCGGGAGGAAAAACACTGAAGCTTTCTTT.

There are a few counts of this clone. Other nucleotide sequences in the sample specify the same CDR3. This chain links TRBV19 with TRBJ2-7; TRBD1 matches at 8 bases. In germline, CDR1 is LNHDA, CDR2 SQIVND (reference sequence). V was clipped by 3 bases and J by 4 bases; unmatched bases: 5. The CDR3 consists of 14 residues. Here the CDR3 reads CASSIGTGGYEQYF. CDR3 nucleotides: TGTGCCAGTAGTATCGGGACAGGAGGATACGAGCAGTACTTC.

CDR3 in amino acids: CASSIVPGVNTEAFF. The CDR3 coding sequence is TGTGCCAGTAGTATAGTGCCAGGGGTCAACACTGAAGCTTTCTTT. The chain links TRBV19 to TRBJ1-1; weak D call: TRBD1 (6 bases). V shed 1 base and J shed 2 bases, with 11 bases lying between them. The V gene's germline CDR1 is LNHDA and CDR2 SQIVND (reference sequence). CDR3 length equals 15 residues.

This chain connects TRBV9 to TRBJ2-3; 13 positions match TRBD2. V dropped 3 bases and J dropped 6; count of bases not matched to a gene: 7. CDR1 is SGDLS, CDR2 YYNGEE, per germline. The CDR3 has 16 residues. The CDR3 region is CASSAPGLAGQDTQYF. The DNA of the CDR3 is TGTGCCAGCAGCGCGCCGGGACTAGCGGGGCAGGATACGCAGTATTTT.

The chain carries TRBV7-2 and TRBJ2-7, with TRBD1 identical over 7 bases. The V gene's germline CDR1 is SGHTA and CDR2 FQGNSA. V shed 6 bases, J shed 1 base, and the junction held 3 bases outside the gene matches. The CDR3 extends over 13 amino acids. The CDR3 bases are TGTGCCAGCAGTCGGGACAGTTCCTACGAGCAGTACTTC. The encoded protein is CASSRDSSYEQYF. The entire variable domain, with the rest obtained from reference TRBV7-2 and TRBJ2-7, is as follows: GAGVSQSPSNKVTEKGKDVELRCDPISGHTALYWYRQSLGQGLEFLIYFQGNSAPDKSGLPSDRFSAERTGGSVSTLTIQRTQQEDSAVYLCASSRDSSYEQYFGPGTRLTVT.

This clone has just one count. As DNA, the CDR3 is TGTGCCAGCAGCAATTACGGGCAGCCCCAGCATTTT. As protein: CASSNYGQPQHF. This sequence joins TRBV7-8 and TRBJ1-5; D call uncertain. V lost 5 bases to trimming and J lost 7 bases, with 9 bases between them. The CDR3 sequence is 12 residues long. CDR1 and CDR2 from the germline V gene are SGHVS and FQNEAQ.

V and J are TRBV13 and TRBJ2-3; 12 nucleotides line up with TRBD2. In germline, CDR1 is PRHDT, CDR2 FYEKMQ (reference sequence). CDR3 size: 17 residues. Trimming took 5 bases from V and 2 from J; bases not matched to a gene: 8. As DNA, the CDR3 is TGTGCCAGCAGCAAAAGACTAGCGGGGGATTCCACAGATACGCAGTATTTT. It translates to CASSKRLAGDSTDTQYF.

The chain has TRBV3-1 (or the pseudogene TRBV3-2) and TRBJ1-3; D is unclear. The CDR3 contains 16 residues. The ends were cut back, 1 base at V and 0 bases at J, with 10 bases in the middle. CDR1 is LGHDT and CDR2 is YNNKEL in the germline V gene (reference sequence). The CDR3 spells CASSQGSGYSGNTIYF. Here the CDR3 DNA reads TGTGCCAGCAGCCAAGGTAGCGGATACTCTGGAAACACCATATATTTT.

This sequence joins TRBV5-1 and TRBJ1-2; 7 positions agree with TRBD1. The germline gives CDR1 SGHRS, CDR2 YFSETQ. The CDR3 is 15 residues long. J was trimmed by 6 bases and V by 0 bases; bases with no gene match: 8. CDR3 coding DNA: TGCGCCAGCAGCTTGGGGACAGGCGAAAGGGATGGCTACACCTTC. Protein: CASSLGTGERDGYTF.

CDR3 DNA sequence: TGTGCCAGCAGCGGCCCCCTGGATGAAAAACTGTTTTTT. This encodes CASSGPLDEKLFF. The chain employs TRBV7-9 and TRBJ1-4, with D unclear. The CDR3 loop spans 13 amino acids. The ends were cut back, 5 bases at V and 6 bases at J, with 10 bases in the middle. The germline V gene encodes CDR1 SEHNR and CDR2 FQNEAQ (reference sequence). The whole variable domain, remainder taken from reference TRBV7-9 and TRBJ1-4, is DTGVSQNPRHKITKRGQNVTFRCDPISEHNRLYWYRQTLGQGPEFLTYFQNEAQLEKSRLLSDRFSAERPKGSFSTLEIQRTEQGDSAMYLCASSGPLDEKLFFGSGTQLSVL.

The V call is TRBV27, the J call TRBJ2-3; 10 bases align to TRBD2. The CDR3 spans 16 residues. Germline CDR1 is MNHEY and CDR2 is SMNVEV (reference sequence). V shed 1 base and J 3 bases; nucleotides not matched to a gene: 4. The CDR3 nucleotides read TGTGCCAGCAGTTTATTGGTAGCGGGAGGTACAGATACGCAGTATTTT. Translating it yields CASSLLVAGGTDTQYF.

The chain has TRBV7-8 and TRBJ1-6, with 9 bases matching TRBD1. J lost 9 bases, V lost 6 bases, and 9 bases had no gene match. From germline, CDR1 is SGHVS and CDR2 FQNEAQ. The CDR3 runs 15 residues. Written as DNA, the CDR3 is TGTGCCAGCAGGGGCAGGGACAGGGTCACTTCACCCCTCCACTTT. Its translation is CASRGRDRVTSPLHF. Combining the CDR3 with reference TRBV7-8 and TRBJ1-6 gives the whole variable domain GAGVSQSPRYKVAKRGQDVALRCDPISGHVSLFWYQQALGQGPEFLTYFQNEAQLDKSGLPSDRFFAERPEGSVSTLKIQRTQQEDSAVYLCASRGRDRVTSPLHFGNGTRLTVT.

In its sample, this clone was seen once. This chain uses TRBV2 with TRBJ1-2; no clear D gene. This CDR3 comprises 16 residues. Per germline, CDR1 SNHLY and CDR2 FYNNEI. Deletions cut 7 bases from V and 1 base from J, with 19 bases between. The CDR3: CASTPRPEQFNYGYTF. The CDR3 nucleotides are TGTGCCAGCACCCCCCGGCCGGAGCAGTTTAACTATGGCTACACCTTC.

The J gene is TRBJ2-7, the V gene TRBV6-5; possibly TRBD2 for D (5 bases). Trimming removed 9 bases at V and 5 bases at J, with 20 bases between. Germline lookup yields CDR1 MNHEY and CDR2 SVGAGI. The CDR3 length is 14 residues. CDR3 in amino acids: CASQPDTSGDEQYF. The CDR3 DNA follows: TGTGCCAGTCAACCCGACACCTCCGGGGACGAGCAGTACTTC.

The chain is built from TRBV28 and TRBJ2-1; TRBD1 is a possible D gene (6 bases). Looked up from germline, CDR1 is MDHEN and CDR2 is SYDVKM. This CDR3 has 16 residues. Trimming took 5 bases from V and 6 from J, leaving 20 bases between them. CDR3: CASSRGQRPIFNEQFF. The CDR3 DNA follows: TGTGCCAGCAGTCGAGGACAGAGGCCGATTTTCAATGAGCAGTTCTTC. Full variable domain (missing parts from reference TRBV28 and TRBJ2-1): DVKVTQSSRYLVKRTGEKVFLECVQDMDHENMFWYRQDPGLGLRLIYFSYDVKMKEKGDIPEGYSVSREKKERFSLILESASTNQTSMYLCASSRGQRPIFNEQFFGPGTRLTVL.

This chain's CDR3 is CASSLNRGGGETQYF. CDR3 in DNA: TGCGCCAGCAGCTTGAACAGGGGTGGGGGAGAGACCCAGTACTTC. This chain links TRBV5-1 with TRBJ2-5; 7 bases line up with TRBD1. The junction had 7 bases not matched to a gene; V was cut back by 1 base and J by 4 bases. This CDR3 has 15 amino acids. Germline values: CDR1 SGHRS, CDR2 YFSETQ. Full variable domain (outside the CDR3, taken from reference TRBV5-1 and TRBJ2-5): KAGVTQTPRYLIKTRGQQVTLSCSPISGHRSVSWYQQTPGQGLQFLFEYFSETQRNKGNFPGRFSGRQFSNSRSEMNVSTLELGDSALYLCASSLNRGGGETQYFGPGTRLLVL.

The CDR3 sequence: CASSHATLQGNEQYF. The DNA for the CDR3 is TGTGCCAGCAGCCACGCCACTTTACAGGGTAACGAGCAGTACTTC. The chain links TRBV3-1 (or the pseudogene TRBV3-2) to TRBJ2-7; possible D gene TRBD1, 6 bases. The V gene's germline CDR1 is LGHDT and CDR2 YNNKEL (reference sequence). The CDR3 is 15 amino acids. Trimming removed 3 bases from V and 5 bases from J, with 17 bases in between.

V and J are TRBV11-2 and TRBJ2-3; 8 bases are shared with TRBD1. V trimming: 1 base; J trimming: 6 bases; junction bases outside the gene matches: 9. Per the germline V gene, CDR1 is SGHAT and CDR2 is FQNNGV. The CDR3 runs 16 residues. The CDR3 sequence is CASSLAGRGRWDTQYF. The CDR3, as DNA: TGTGCCAGCAGCTTAGCGGGCAGGGGGCGCTGGGATACGCAGTATTTT.

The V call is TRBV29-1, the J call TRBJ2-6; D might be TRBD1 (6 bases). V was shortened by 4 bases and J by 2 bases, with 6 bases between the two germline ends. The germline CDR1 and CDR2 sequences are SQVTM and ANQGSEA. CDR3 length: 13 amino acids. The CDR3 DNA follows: TGCAGCGTTGGGACAGCTGGGGCCAACGTCCTGACTTTC. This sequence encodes CSVGTAGANVLTF.